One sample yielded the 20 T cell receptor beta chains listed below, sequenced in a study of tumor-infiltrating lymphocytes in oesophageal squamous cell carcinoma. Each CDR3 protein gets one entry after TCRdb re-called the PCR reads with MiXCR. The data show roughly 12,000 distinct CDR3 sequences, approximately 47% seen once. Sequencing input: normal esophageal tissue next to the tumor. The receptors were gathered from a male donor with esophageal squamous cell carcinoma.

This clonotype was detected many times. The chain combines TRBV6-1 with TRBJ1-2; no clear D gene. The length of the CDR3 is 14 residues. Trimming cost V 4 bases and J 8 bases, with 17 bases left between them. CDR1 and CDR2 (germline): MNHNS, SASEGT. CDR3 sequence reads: CASSGASTAGGYTF. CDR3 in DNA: TGTGCCAGCAGTGGAGCAAGCACCGCCGGAGGCTACACCTTC.

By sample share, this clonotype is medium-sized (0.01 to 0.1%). This chain's CDR3 is CASSLDAEYNEQFF. In DNA form, the CDR3 reads TGTGCCAGCAGCTTAGATGCAGAGTACAATGAGCAGTTCTTC. The gene calls are TRBV11-3 and TRBJ2-1; D call uncertain. Between the trimmed V and J ends, which lost 0 bases and 4 bases, there was a span of 7 bases. The CDR3 consists of 14 residues. The germline gives CDR1 SGHNT, CDR2 YENEEA.

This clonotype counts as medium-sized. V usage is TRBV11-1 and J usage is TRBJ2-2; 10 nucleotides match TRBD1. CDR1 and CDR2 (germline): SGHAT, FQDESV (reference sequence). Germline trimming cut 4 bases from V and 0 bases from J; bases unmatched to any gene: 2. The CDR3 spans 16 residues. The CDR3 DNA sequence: TGTGCCAGCAGCTCCGGGACAGGGGCGAACACCGGGGAGCTGTTTTTT. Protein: CASSSGTGANTGELFF.

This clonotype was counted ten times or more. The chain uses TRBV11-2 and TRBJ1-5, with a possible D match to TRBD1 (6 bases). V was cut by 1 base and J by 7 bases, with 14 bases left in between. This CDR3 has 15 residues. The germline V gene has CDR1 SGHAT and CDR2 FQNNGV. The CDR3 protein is CASSLGRAGAQPQHF. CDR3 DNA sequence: TGTGCCAGCAGCTTAGGTCGCGCGGGGGCACAGCCCCAGCATTTT.

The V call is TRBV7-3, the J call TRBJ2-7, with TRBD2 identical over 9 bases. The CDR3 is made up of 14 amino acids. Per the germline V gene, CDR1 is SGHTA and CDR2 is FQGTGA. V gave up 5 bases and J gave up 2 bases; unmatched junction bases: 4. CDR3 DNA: TGTGCCAGCAGCACTAGCGGGCCTACCTACGAGCAGTACTTC. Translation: CASSTSGPTYEQYF.

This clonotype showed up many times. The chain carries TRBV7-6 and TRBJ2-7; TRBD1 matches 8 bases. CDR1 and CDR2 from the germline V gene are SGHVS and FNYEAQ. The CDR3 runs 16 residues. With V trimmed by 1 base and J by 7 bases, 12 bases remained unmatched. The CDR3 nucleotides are TGTGCCAGCAGCTTAGTGTATTCAGGGGGCTCTAATGAGCAGTACTTC. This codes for CASSLVYSGGSNEQYF.

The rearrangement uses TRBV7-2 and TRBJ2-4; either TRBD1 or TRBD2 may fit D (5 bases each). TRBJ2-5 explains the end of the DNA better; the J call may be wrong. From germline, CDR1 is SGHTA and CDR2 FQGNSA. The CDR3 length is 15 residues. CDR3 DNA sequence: TGTGCCAGCAGCCTGGGACGCCGGAGTTTGGGGACCCAGTACTTC. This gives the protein CASSLGRRSLGTQYF.

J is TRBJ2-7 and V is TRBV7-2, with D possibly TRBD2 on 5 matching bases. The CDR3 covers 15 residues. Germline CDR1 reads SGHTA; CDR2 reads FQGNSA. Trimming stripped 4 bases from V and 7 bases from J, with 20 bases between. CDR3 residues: CASSSGRLSSNEQYF. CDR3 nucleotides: TGTGCCAGCAGCTCTGGGCGACTAAGCTCCAATGAGCAGTACTTC.

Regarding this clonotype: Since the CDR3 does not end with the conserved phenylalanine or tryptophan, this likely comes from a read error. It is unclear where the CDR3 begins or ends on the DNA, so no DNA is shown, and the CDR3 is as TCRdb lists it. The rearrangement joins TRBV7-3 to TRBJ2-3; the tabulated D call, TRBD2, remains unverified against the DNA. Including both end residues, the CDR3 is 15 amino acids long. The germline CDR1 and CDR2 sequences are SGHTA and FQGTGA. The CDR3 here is CASSLDYSSYNEQFL.

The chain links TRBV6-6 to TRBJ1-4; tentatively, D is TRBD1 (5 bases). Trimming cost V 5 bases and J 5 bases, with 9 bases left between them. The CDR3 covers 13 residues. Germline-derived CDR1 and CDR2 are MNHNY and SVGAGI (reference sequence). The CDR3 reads CASSQGVNEKLFF. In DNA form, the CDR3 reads TGTGCCAGCAGTCAGGGCGTCAATGAAAAACTGTTTTTT.

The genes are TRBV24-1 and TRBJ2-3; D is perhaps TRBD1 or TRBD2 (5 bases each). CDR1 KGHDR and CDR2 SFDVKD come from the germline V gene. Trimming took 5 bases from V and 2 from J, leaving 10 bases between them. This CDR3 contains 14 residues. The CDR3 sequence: CATSVGGVTDTQYF. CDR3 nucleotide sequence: TGTGCCACCAGTGTTGGGGGAGTCACAGATACGCAGTATTTT.

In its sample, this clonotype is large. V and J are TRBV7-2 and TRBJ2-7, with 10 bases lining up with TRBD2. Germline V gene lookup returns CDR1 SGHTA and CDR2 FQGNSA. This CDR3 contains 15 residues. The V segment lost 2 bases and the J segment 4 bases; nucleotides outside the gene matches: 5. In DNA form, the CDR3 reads TGTGCCAGCAGCTTAAACCCTAGCGGGAGTTACGAGCAGTACTTC. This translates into CASSLNPSGSYEQYF.

CDR3 loop: CASSPWDRGSYEQYF. The CDR3 DNA sequence: TGTGCCAGCAGTCCCTGGGACAGGGGGTCCTACGAGCAGTACTTC. V gene TRBV28 combines with J gene TRBJ2-1; TRBD1 aligns across 11 bases. With the DNA end fitting TRBJ2-7 better, the J assignment may be wrong. Germline V gene lookup returns CDR1 MDHEN and CDR2 SYDVKM. CDR3 length: 15 residues.

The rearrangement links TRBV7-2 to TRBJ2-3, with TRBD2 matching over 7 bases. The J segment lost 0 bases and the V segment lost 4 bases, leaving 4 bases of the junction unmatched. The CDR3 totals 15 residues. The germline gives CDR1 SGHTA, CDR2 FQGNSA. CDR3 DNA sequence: TGTGCCAGCAGCTCGAAGCGGGGCAGCACAGATACGCAGTATTTT. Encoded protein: CASSSKRGSTDTQYF.

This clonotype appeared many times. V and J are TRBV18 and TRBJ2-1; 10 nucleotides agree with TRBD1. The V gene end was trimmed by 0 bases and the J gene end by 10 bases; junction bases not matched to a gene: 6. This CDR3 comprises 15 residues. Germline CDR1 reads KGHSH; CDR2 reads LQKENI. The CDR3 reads CASSPPGTGEDEQFF. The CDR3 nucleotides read TGTGCCAGCTCACCACCAGGGACAGGGGAAGACGAGCAGTTCTTC.

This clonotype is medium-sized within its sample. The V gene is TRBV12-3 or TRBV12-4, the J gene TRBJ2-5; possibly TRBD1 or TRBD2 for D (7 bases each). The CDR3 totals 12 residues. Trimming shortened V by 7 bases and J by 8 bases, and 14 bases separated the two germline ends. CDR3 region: CASNWEGATQYF. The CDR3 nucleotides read TGTGCCAGCAACTGGGAGGGGGCAACCCAGTACTTC.

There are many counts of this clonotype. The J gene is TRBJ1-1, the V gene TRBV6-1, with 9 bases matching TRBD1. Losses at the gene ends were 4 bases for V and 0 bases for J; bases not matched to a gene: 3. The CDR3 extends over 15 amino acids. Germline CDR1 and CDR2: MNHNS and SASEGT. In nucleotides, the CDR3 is TGTGCCAGCAGTGGAGACAGGGGGATGAACACTGAAGCTTTCTTT. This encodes CASSGDRGMNTEAFF.

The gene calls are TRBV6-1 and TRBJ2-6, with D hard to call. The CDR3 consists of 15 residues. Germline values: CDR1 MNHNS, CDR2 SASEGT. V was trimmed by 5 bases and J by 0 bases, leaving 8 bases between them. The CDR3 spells CASSQDFSGANVLTF. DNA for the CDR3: TGTGCCAGCAGTCAGGATTTCTCTGGGGCCAACGTCCTGACTTTC.

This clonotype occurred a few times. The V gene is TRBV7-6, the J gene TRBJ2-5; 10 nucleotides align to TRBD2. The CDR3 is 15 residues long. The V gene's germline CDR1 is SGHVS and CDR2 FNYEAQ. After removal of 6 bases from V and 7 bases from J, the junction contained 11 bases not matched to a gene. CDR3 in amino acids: CASSSNSGRLGTQYF. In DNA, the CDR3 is TGTGCCAGCAGTTCAAATAGCGGGAGGTTGGGGACCCAGTACTTC.

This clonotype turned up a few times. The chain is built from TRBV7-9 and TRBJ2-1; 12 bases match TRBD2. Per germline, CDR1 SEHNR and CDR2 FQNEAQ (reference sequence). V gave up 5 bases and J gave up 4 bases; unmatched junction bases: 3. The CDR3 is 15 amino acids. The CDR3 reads CASSPLAGGYNEQFF. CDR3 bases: TGTGCCAGCAGCCCACTAGCGGGAGGATACAATGAGCAGTTCTTC.